One and the same sample provided the 15 T cell receptor beta chains below, sequenced in a study of blood T cell repertoires in COVID-19. Data came from immunoSEQ multiplex PCR; TCRdb stores just in-frame clones and leaves some out. The sample lists some 220,000 clones, 88% occurring once. Sequences were obtained from PBMCs or T cells enriched from blood (not recorded which). The source is a young woman who had recovered from COVID-19.

The chain joins TRBV19 to TRBJ1-2, with TRBD1 matching 9 bases. CDR1 and CDR2 from the germline V gene are LNHDA and SQIVND (reference sequence). The trim removed 5 bases at V and 8 bases at J, leaving 15 bases unmatched. CDR3 length: 16 residues. CDR3 DNA sequence: TGTGCCAGTAGTCCGCGAACAATACAGGGGGCATCGGGCTACACCTTC. It translates to CASSPRTIQGASGYTF. Full variable domain (outside the CDR3, taken from reference TRBV19 and TRBJ1-2): DGGITQSPKYLFRKEGQNVTLSCEQNLNHDAMYWYRQDPGQGLRLIYYSQIVNDFQKGDIAEGYSVSREKKESFPLTVTSAQKNPTAFYLCASSPRTIQGASGYTFGSGTRLTVV.

This clone was picked up one time. The chain joins TRBV9 to TRBJ1-3, with a tentative D call TRBD1 (5 bases). Trimming left V 3 bases short and J 8 bases short, with 18 bases between. The CDR3 consists of 15 residues. The V gene's germline CDR1 is SGDLS and CDR2 YYNGEE. The DNA for the CDR3 is TGTGCCAGCAGCGCTCACAAGCCCAGGGTATACACCATATATTTT. Encoded protein: CASSAHKPRVYTIYF.

This rearrangement joins TRBV7-2 to TRBJ2-2, with D possibly being TRBD1 (6 bases). Trimming pared 6 bases from V and 5 bases from J, leaving 16 bases between. The CDR3 consists of 15 residues. Germline V CDR1 and CDR2: SGHTA, FQGNSA. The CDR3: CASRQAQGGTGELFF. CDR3 nucleotide sequence: TGTGCCAGCAGGCAAGCACAGGGCGGGACCGGGGAGCTGTTTTTT.

The sample holds a few counts of this clone. This chain uses TRBV15 with TRBJ2-1; 8 bases match TRBD2. CDR3 size: 15 residues. Germline V gives CDR1 LNHNV, CDR2 YYDKDF (reference sequence). The J segment lost 5 bases and the V segment lost 2 bases, leaving 5 bases of the junction unmatched. The CDR3 coding sequence is TGTGCCACCAGCAGAACTAGCGGAGGCCACAATGAGCAGTTCTTC. It translates to CATSRTSGGHNEQFF.

V usage is TRBV5-1 and J usage is TRBJ2-5; 8 nucleotides agree with TRBD1. Trimming removed 0 bases from V and 5 bases from J; junction bases left unmatched: 9. The germline V gene encodes CDR1 SGHRS and CDR2 YFSETQ. CDR3 size: 16 residues. The CDR3 DNA follows: TGCGCCAGCAGCTTGGCCTTCGGGACAGGTGGCGAGACCCAGTACTTC. Its translation: CASSLAFGTGGETQYF.

This rearrangement joins TRBV2 to TRBJ1-2; perhaps TRBD1 as D (6 bases). Germline CDR1 reads SNHLY; CDR2 reads FYNNEI. V was clipped by 0 bases and J by 3 bases, with 23 bases between them. There are 19 residues in the CDR3. CDR3 in DNA: TGTGCCAGCAGTGAAGCCCGAAGATTTTTGAACAGGGCTGACTATGGCTACACCTTC. The encoded protein is CASSEARRFLNRADYGYTF.

This clone was detected only once. The genes are TRBV11-2 and TRBJ1-6; no definite D call. Germline assignment: CDR1 SGHAT and CDR2 FQNNGV. The V gene lost 0 bases and the J gene lost 0 bases, with 18 bases spanning the gap. This CDR3 is 20 amino acids long. CDR3 sequence (DNA): TGTGCCAGCAGCTTAGATCCGCTGGGCAGCTTCAGCTCCTATAATTCACCCCTCCACTTT. Residues: CASSLDPLGSFSSYNSPLHF.

This clone has just one count. Other DNA sequences in the sample encode the same CDR3. The chain recombines TRBV29-1 with TRBJ1-1, with D maybe TRBD1 (5 bases). Germline CDR1 is SQVTM and CDR2 is ANQGSEA. The CDR3 runs 12 residues. The V and J ends lost 6 bases and 0 bases respectively, with 8 bases between them. CDR3 region: CSVGHLNTEAFF. The CDR3 nucleotides are TGCAGCGTAGGACACTTGAACACTGAAGCTTTCTTT.

The CDR3 spells CASSQGLQGGFVDEAFF. The CDR3 coding sequence is TGTGCCAGCAGCCAAGGGTTGCAGGGGGGTTTTGTTGATGAAGCTTTCTTT. The chain has TRBV4-2 and TRBJ1-1, with 7 bases identical to TRBD1. CDR3 length equals 17 residues. CDR1 LGHNA and CDR2 YNFKEQ come from the germline V gene. The trim removed 1 base at V and 7 bases at J, leaving 15 bases unmatched.

The rearrangement links TRBV7-3 to TRBJ2-3; 16 nucleotides align to TRBD2. CDR1 SGHTA and CDR2 FQGTGA come from the germline V gene. Trimming at V came to 5 bases and at J to 8 bases, leaving 4 bases not matched to a gene. CDR3 size: 15 residues. Written as DNA, the CDR3 is TGTGCCAGCAGCCCGGGACTAGCGGGGGGGAGTACGCAGTATTTT. It codes for CASSPGLAGGSTQYF.

As regards this clone: Other DNA sequences of this sample code for an identical CDR3. The rearrangement joins TRBV3-1 (or the pseudogene TRBV3-2) to TRBJ1-2; D perhaps matches TRBD1 (6 bases). V lost 0 bases, J lost 4 bases, and 9 bases lay in between. The length of the CDR3 is 14 residues. Looked up from germline, CDR1 is LGHDT and CDR2 is YNNKEL (reference sequence). The CDR3 DNA reads as TGTGCCAGCAGCCAAGATAGACAGGTCTATGGCTACACCTTC. Protein product: CASSQDRQVYGYTF.

The V gene is TRBV19, the J gene TRBJ2-5, with D uncertain. Germline V gene data show CDR1 as LNHDA and CDR2 as SQIVND (reference sequence). The V end lost 6 bases, the J end lost 1 base, and 9 bases lay between the germline ends. CDR3 length equals 13 residues. The CDR3 DNA is TGTGCCAGTAGACGACAAGTCCAAGAGACCCAGTACTTC. It codes for CASRRQVQETQYF.

Written as DNA, the CDR3 is TGCGCCAGCAGCCAACCGGTAAGGACATCTGAAAAACTGTTTTTT. It codes for CASSQPVRTSEKLFF. This rearrangement joins TRBV4-1 to TRBJ1-4, with D maybe TRBD1 (5 bases). Germline CDR1 MGHRA, CDR2 YSYEKL. Deletions cut 2 bases from V and 7 bases from J, with 14 bases between. CDR3 length equals 15 residues.

The chain combines TRBV4-1 with TRBJ1-1; possible D gene TRBD1, 6 bases. Trimming pared 4 bases from V and 3 bases from J, leaving 12 bases between. The CDR3 is 14 amino acids. CDR1 and CDR2 (germline): MGHRA, YSYEKL. The CDR3 DNA reads as TGCGCCAGCAGCCGACAGGTTCGCGACACTGAAGCTTTCTTT. It yields the protein CASSRQVRDTEAFF.

The V gene is TRBV9, the J gene TRBJ2-2; weak D call: TRBD2 (6 bases). The CDR3 has 15 residues. The V end lost 1 base, the J end lost 6 bases, and 13 bases lay between the germline ends. The V gene's germline CDR1 is SGDLS and CDR2 YYNGEE. CDR3 bases: TGTGCCAGCAGCGTAACCTCCGGGGGTGCCGGGGAGCTGTTTTTT. It is translated as CASSVTSGGAGELFF.